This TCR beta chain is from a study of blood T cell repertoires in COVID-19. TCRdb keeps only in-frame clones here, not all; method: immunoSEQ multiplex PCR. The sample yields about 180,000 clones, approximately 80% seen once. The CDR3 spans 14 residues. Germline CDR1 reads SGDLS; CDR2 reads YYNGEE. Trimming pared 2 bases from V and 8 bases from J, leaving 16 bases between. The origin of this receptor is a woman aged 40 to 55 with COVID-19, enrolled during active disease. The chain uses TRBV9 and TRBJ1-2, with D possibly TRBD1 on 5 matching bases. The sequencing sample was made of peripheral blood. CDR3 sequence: CASSVRQTRGGYTF. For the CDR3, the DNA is TGTGCCAGCAGCGTGAGACAGACACGGGGGGGCTACACCTTC.